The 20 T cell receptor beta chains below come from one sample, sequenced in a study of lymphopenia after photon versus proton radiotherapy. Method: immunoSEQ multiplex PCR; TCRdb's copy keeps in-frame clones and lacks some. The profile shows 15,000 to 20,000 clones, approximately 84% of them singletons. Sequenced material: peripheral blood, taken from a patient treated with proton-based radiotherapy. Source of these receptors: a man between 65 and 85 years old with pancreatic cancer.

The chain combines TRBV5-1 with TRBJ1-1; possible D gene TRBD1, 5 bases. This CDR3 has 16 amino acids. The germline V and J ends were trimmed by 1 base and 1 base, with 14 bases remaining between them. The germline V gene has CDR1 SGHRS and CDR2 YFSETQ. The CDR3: CASSLRTRRGNTEAFF. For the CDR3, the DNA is TGCGCCAGCAGCTTGCGCACACGGAGGGGGAACACTGAAGCTTTCTTT.

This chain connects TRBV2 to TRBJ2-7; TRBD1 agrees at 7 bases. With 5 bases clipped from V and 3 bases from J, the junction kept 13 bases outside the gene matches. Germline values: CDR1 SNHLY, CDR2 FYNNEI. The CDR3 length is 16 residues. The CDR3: CASSFLTGTDIYEQYF. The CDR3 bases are TGTGCCAGCAGTTTCCTCACCGGGACAGACATCTACGAGCAGTACTTC.

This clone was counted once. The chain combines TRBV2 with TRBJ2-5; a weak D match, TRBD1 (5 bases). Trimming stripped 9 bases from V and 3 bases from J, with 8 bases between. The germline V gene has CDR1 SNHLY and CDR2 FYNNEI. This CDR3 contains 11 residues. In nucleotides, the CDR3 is TGTGCCAGTAAGACAGAAGAGACCCAGTACTTC. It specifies CASKTEETQYF.

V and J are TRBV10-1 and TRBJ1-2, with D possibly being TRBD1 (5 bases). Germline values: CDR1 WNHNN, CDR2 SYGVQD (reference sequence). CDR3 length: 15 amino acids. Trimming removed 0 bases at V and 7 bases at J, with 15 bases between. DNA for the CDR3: TGCGCCAGCAGTGAGTCGCAGGGTCCCGAAGGTGGCTACACCTTC. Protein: CASSESQGPEGGYTF.

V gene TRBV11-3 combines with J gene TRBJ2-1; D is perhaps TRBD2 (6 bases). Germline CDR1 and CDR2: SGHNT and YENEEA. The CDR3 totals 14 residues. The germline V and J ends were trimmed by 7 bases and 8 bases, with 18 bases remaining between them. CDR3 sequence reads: CASTLEYGSHEQFF. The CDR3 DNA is TGTGCCAGCACTCTAGAATACGGGAGCCATGAGCAGTTCTTC.

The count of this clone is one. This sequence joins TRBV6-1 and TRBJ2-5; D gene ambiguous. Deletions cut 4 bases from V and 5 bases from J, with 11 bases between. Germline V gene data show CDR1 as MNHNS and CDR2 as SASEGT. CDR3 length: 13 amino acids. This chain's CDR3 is CASSAPELETQYF. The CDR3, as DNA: TGTGCCAGCAGTGCGCCCGAACTTGAGACCCAGTACTTC.

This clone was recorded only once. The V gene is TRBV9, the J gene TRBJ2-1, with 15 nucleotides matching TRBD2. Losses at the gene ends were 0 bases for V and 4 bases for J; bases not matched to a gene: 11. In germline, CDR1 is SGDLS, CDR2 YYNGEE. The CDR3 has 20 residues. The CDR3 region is CASSVDPGLAGGKSYNEQFF. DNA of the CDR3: TGTGCCAGCAGCGTAGACCCGGGACTAGCGGGGGGCAAATCTTACAATGAGCAGTTCTTC.

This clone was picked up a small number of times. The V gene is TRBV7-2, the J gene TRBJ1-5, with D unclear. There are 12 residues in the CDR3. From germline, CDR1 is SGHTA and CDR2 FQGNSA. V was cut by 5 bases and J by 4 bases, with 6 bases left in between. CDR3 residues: CASSQDNQPQHF. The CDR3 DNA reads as TGTGCCAGCAGCCAGGATAATCAGCCCCAGCATTTT.

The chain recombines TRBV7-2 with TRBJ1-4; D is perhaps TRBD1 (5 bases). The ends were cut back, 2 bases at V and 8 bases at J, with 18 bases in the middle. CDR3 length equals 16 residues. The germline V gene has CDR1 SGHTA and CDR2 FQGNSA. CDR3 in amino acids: CASSLSLGGALEKLFF. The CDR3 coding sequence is TGTGCCAGCAGCTTATCGCTCGGAGGGGCTCTGGAAAAACTGTTTTTT.

Here the CDR3 reads CAGGGNSYEQYF. The DNA for the CDR3 is TGTGCTGGCGGGGGGAACTCCTACGAGCAGTACTTC. The V gene is TRBV30, the J gene TRBJ2-7; 8 nucleotides agree with TRBD2. Germline values: CDR1 GTSNPN, CDR2 SVGIG (reference sequence). This CDR3 spans 12 amino acids.

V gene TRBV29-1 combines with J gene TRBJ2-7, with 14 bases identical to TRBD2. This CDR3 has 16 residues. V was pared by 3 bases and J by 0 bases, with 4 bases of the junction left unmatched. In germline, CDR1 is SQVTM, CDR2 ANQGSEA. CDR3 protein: CSVDGLAGGRSYEQYF. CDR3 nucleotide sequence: TGCAGCGTTGATGGACTAGCGGGAGGACGCTCCTACGAGCAGTACTTC.

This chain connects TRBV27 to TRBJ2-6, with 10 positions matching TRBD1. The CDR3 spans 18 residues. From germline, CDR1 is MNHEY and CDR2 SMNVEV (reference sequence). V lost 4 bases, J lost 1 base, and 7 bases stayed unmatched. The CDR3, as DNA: TGTGCCAGCAGTTCGCATTGGGACAGGGGTTCTGGGGCCAACGTCCTGACTTTC. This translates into CASSSHWDRGSGANVLTF.

The CDR3, as DNA: TGTGCCAGCAGCCAAGACAGGGTTCGCGCCGGGGAGCTGTTTTTT. Translating gives CASSQDRVRAGELFF. This sequence joins TRBV14 and TRBJ2-2; D perhaps matches TRBD1 (5 bases). The germline V gene encodes CDR1 SGHDN and CDR2 FVKESK. This CDR3 is built from 15 residues. V gave up 0 bases and J gave up 6 bases, with 11 bases separating them.

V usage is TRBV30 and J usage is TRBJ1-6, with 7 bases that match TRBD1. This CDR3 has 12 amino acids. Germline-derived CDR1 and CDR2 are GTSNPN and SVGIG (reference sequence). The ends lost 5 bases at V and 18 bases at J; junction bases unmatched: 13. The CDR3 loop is CAWDRAGAPSHF. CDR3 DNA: TGTGCCTGGGACAGGGCAGGGGCACCTTCCCACTTT.

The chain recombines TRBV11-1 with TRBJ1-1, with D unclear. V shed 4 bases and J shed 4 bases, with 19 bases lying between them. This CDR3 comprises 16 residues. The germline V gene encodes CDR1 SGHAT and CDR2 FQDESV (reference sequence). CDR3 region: CASSSNPRTPFTEAFF. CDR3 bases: TGTGCCAGCAGCTCTAACCCAAGGACCCCTTTCACTGAAGCTTTCTTT.

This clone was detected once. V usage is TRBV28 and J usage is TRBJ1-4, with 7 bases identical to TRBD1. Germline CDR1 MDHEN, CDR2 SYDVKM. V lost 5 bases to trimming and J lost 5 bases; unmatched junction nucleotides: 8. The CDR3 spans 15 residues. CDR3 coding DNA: TGTGCCAGCAGTCCCCAGGGGGGCTACAATGAAAAACTGTTTTTT. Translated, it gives CASSPQGGYNEKLFF.

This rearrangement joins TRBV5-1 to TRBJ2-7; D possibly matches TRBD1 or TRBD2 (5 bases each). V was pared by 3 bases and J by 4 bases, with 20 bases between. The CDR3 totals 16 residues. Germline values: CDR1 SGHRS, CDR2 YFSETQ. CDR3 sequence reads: CASSSPGRGKVYEQYF. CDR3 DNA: TGCGCCAGCAGCTCCCCGGGACGGGGAAAAGTATACGAGCAGTACTTC.

CDR3 nucleotides: TGCGCCAGCAGCCAAGTAATGCTATCGGGAGTAGGCGAGCAGTACTTC. This sequence encodes CASSQVMLSGVGEQYF. The chain is built from TRBV4-1 and TRBJ2-7; possible D gene TRBD2, 6 bases. Germline lookup yields CDR1 MGHRA and CDR2 YSYEKL. The V end was cut by 1 base, the J end by 6 bases, with 19 bases between. The CDR3 has 16 residues.

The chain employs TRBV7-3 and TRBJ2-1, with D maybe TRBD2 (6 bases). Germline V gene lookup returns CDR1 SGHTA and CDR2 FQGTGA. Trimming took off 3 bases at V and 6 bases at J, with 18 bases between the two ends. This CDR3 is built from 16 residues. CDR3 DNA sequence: TGTGCCAGCAGCTTCGGCGGGAAGGTTCTGGGCAATGAGCAGTTCTTC. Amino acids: CASSFGGKVLGNEQFF.

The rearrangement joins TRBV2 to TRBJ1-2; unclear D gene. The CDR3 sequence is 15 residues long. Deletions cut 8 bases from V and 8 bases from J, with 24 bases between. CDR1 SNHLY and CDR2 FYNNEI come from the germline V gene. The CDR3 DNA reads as TGTGCCAGCTCGCCTGGGTCCGGGGTGAAGTGGGGCTACACCTTC. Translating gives CASSPGSGVKWGYTF.